This TCR beta chain was captured in a study of blood T cell repertoires in COVID-19. Deletions cut 4 bases from V and 3 bases from J, with 14 bases between. The CDR3 sequence is 15 residues long. Germline V CDR1 and CDR2: SGHRS, YFSETQ. TCRdb keeps only in-frame clones here, not all; method: immunoSEQ multiplex PCR. This sample has some 170,000 clones; more than 75% occur once, and the top ten carry around 1.3%. The specimen sequenced was PBMCs or T cells enriched from blood (not recorded which). This rearrangement joins TRBV5-1 to TRBJ1-3; tentative D call: TRBD1 (5 bases). This sequence was found in a human donor with acute COVID-19. The donor label of this sample is uncertain. The CDR3 loop reads CASSAGREFGNTIYF. The CDR3 bases are TGCGCCAGCAGCGCGGGACGGGAGTTTGGAAACACCATATATTTT.